This T cell receptor beta chain was found in a study of beta chain features in type 1 diabetes. Germline V gene data show CDR1 as SGHTA and CDR2 as FQGNSA. The length of the CDR3 is 13 residues. The ends were cut back, 4 bases at V and 6 bases at J, with 12 bases in the middle. The study reverse transcribed the entire isolated RNA, so it sequenced expressed TCRB transcripts. Naive, central memory and regulatory T cell samples averaged about 3.57 million reads. Profiling relied on immunoSEQ multiplex PCR, and the TCRdb table lists in-frame clones only, not all of them. The sample holds 300,000 to 350,000 clones, 15% to 20% seen once.

This chain connects TRBV7-2 to TRBJ1-1; D may be TRBD1 (5 bases). The TCR sequence derives from a woman aged 18-30 years in good health. Sequenced material: naive CD4+ T cells from blood. The CDR3 DNA follows: TGTGCCAGCAGCTCCCGAGAAGGGGCTGAAGCTTTCTTT. It specifies CASSSREGAEAFF.